This T cell receptor beta chain was recovered during a study of breast tumors, draining lymph nodes, adjacent tissues. Using its own MiXCR run on the multiplex PCR reads, TCRdb lists one record per CDR3 protein. The table includes roughly 70,000 distinct CDR3 sequences, roughly 44% detected once. Germline V gene sequence: CDR1 KGHDR, CDR2 SFDVKD. V lost 3 bases to trimming and J lost 4 bases, with 14 bases between them. This CDR3 has 15 residues. This clonotype appeared many times. Antigen unknown. Study results and limitations: Tumor repertoires ranked between lymph nodes and nontumor tissue in diversity, with V and J gene preferences. Findings are consistent with lymph node origin and intratumoral expansion of most tumor T cells.

The genes are TRBV24-1 and TRBJ1-2, with a tentative D call TRBD1 (6 bases). The TCR originated in a female donor with breast cancer. Some clones in this sample may be carry-over from other donors' samples. The sequencing input was breast tumor tissue. CDR3 nucleotide sequence: TGTGCCACCAGTGATCGGACAGTGGGTTCCTATGGCTACACCTTC. The encoded protein is CATSDRTVGSYGYTF.